This T cell receptor (beta chain) was obtained from a study of identical twins. Notes on this clonotype: Its antigen is unidentified.

TCRdb redid the calling of the 5' RACE reads with MiXCR, one entry per CDR3 protein. The sample includes 460,000 or so distinct CDR3 sequences, 14% of them seen just once. CDR1 and CDR2 from the germline V gene are DFQATT and SNEGSKA (reference sequence). This CDR3 has 17 residues. The junction had 7 bases not matched to a gene; V was cut back by 0 bases and J by 6 bases. General observations from the study: There is a chance that invariant MAIT and iNKT cells partially muddied zero-insertion analyses. Shared out-of-frame alpha sequences (those common to twins) showed excess low generation probability.

The sample was also linked to a second study, of yellow fever vaccine responses in identical twins.

V usage is TRBV20-1 and J usage is TRBJ2-1, with 14 bases matching TRBD2. This clonotype was obtained from a young woman in good health. The sequencing input was CD4+ T cells sorted from blood. CDR3 amino acids: CSARDPGTSGSRNEQFF. DNA for the CDR3: TGCAGTGCTAGAGATCCCGGGACTAGCGGGAGTCGCAATGAGCAGTTCTTC.